The source of this T cell receptor (beta chain) is a study of blood T cell repertoires in COVID-19. Original data processing: Estimates of nucleated cell counts were drawn from the amplification of reference gene primers. Clones were sequenced by immunoSEQ multiplex PCR, and TCRdb holds only the in-frame ones, with some missing. V and J calls and clone size come straight from that table; D and trimming were deduced from the DNA. Of approximately 140,000 clones listed, under 90% were seen once; the top ten hold roughly 8.3%. This CDR3 comprises 14 residues. The V segment lost 8 bases and the J segment 7 bases; nucleotides outside the gene matches: 8. CDR1 and CDR2 from the germline V gene are SEHNR and FQNEAQ (reference sequence). This clone qualifies as medium-sized.

The sequenced sample consisted of peripheral blood. This chain joins TRBV7-9 and TRBJ2-1; 10 bases line up with TRBD1. The TCR sequence derives from a woman aged 80 or over in a cohort sampled during active or convalescent COVID-19. The CDR3 region has the DNA TGTGCCAGCGGGACCGGGACAGGGGTAAATGAGCAGTTCTTC. It is translated as CASGTGTGVNEQFF.